The TCR beta chain described here comes from a study of T-cell reconstitution after alpha-beta-depleted transplantation in children. Germline V gene data show CDR1 as SGHKS and CDR2 as YYEKEE (reference sequence). This CDR3 has 16 residues. The V end lost 5 bases, the J end lost 7 bases, and 23 bases lay between the germline ends. Molecular barcoding with unique molecular identifiers was used for the TCRbeta library. Using its own MiXCR run on the PCR reads, TCRdb lists one record per CDR3 protein. The sample shows 600,000 to 800,000 distinct CDR3 sequences, about an eighth of them seen only once. This clonotype was counted at least ten times.

The clonotype originates from a girl aged 2-9 years with congenital amegakaryocytic thrombocytopenia, due to receive a stem cell transplant. Sample: PBMCs, taken before TCRalphabeta/CD19-depleted stem cell transplant. This chain joins TRBV5-5 and TRBJ2-3; TRBD2 is a possible D gene (7 bases). The CDR3: CASRGGAVQLFNTQYF. CDR3 sequence (DNA): TGTGCCAGCAGGGGGGGGGCGGTCCAACTATTTAATACGCAGTATTTT.